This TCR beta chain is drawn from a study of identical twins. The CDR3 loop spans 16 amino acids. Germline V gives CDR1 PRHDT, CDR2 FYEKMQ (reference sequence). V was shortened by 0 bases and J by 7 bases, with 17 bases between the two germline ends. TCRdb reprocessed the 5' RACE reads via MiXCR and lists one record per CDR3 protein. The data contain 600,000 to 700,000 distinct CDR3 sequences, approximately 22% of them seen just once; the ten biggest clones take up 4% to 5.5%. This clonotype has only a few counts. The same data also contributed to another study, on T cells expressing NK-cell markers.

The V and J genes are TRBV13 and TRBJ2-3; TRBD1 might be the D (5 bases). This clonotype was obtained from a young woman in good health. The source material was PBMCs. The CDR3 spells CASSLGWAGPNYTQYF. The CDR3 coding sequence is TGTGCCAGCAGCTTAGGCTGGGCAGGGCCGAACTATACGCAGTATTTT.